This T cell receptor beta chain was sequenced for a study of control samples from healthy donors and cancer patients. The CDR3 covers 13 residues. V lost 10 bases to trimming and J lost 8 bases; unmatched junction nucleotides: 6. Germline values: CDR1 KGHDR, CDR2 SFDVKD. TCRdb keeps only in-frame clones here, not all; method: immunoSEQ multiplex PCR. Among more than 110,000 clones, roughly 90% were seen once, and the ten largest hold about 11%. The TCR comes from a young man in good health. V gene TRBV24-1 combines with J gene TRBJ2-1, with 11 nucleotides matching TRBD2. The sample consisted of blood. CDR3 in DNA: TGTGCCACTAGGACTAGCGGGTTGGATGAGCAGTTCTTC. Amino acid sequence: CATRTSGLDEQFF.